These 10 T cell receptor beta chains share one sample of origin, sequenced in a study of CXCR3-negative and CXCR3-positive naive CD8 T cells. Libraries of TRB cDNA were made by 5' RACE and carried UMIs. TCRdb reprocessed the 5' RACE reads and keeps a single row for each CDR3 protein, giving no DNA. This sample contains approximately 88,000 distinct CDR3 sequences. Sequencing input: naive CXCR3- CD8+ T cells from blood. As for subset: CD45RO-CCR7+CD27+CD95- naive CD8+ T cells lacking CXCR3 (TNR3-). The source is a human donor in good health. Some clones in this sample may be carry-over from other donors' samples.

The chain recombines TRBV6-2 or TRBV6-3 with TRBJ2-1; TCRdb selects TRBD1, and the lack of DNA leaves this call unchecked. CDR1 and CDR2 from the germline V gene are MNHEY and SVGEGT. This CDR3 region has 13 residues. The CDR3 sequence: CASSWDTYNEQFF.

This chain connects TRBV5-1 to TRBJ2-3. Germline V gives CDR1 SGHRS, CDR2 YFSETQ. The length of the CDR3 is 13 residues. The CDR3 is CASSRWSTDTQYF.

The chain uses TRBV14 and TRBJ2-5. Germline lookup yields CDR1 SGHDN and CDR2 FVKESK. The CDR3 consists of 16 residues. CDR3 region: CASSPRPTYLQETQYF.

The chain couples TRBV4-2 to TRBJ2-7. There are 16 residues in the CDR3. Germline CDR1 reads LGHNA; CDR2 reads YNFKEQ. CDR3 loop: CASSNYVVHEAYEQYF.

The V gene is TRBV29-1, the J gene TRBJ2-7; TCRdb names TRBD1, which stays unverified in the absence of DNA. The CDR3 has 14 amino acids. Germline CDR1 reads SQVTM; CDR2 reads ANQGSEA. The CDR3 here is CSVQGADHTYEQYF.

The chain joins TRBV10-3 to TRBJ1-5. The germline V gene has CDR1 ENHRY and CDR2 SYGVKD. The CDR3 length is 15 residues. The CDR3 here is CAISDPRQMHQPQHF.

The chain couples TRBV14 to TRBJ2-7. Germline V lookup: CDR1 SGHDN, CDR2 FVKESK. The CDR3 contains 12 residues. CDR3 loop: CASSQGTPEQYF.

The J gene is TRBJ2-2, the V gene TRBV14; TCRdb names TRBD2, which stays unverified in the absence of DNA. Germline-derived CDR1 and CDR2 are SGHDN and FVKESK. The CDR3 spans 18 residues. The CDR3 spells CASSQVYPTSGDTGELFF.

The chain uses TRBV7-9 and TRBJ2-7; with no DNA, the TCRdb D assignment of TRBD2 cannot be verified. The germline V gene has CDR1 SEHNR and CDR2 FQNEAQ (reference sequence). The CDR3 has 18 residues. CDR3 in amino acids: CASSLGEIWGALSYEQYF.

The V gene is TRBV27, the J gene TRBJ2-1; TCRdb names TRBD1, which stays unverified in the absence of DNA. The CDR3 loop spans 14 amino acids. CDR1 and CDR2 from the germline V gene are MNHEY and SMNVEV (reference sequence). CDR3: CASLGTGSLNEQFF.